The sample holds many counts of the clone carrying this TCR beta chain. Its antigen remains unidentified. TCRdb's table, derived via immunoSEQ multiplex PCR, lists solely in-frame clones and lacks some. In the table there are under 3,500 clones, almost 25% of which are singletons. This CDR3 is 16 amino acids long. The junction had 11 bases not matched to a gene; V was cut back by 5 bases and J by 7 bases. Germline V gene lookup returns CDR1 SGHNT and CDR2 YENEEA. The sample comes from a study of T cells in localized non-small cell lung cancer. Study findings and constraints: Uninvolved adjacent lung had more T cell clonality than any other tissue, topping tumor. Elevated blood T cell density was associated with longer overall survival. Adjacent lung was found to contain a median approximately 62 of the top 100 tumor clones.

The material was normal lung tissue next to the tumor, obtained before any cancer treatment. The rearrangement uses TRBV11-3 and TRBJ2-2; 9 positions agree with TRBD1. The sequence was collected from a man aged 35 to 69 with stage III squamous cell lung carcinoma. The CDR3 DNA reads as TGTGCCAGCAGCACTATCCCCGGGACAGGGATCGGGGAGCTGTTTTTT. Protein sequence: CASSTIPGTGIGELFF.